One and the same sample provided the 17 T cell receptor beta chains below, sequenced in a study of T cells in Graves' hyperthyroidism and ophthalmopathy. Amplification of TCR beta CDR3 regions used RNA as the template. First-round RT-PCR targeting the TCR CDR3 was performed with the HTBI primer set. TCRdb reprocessed the multiplex PCR reads with MiXCR, giving one entry per CDR3 protein. The sample includes fewer than 450,000 distinct CDR3 sequences, around 20% of them seen just once. The sequenced sample consisted of blood. Source of these receptors: a man aged 18-30 years with Graves' ophthalmopathy.

This clonotype was observed a few times. J is TRBJ2-3 and V is TRBV24-1, with 10 bases fitting TRBD1. The length of the CDR3 is 17 residues. CDR1 KGHDR and CDR2 SFDVKD come from the germline V gene. Losses at the gene ends were 4 bases for V and 5 bases for J; bases not matched to a gene: 11. The CDR3 region has the DNA TGTGCCACCAGTGACCCTGACCGGGACAGGGGAGTAGATACGCAGTATTTT. Translated, it gives CATSDPDRDRGVDTQYF.

There are many counts of this clonotype. The chain couples TRBV7-9 to TRBJ1-6; D is unresolved. Trimming shortened V by 6 bases and J by 7 bases, and 7 bases separated the two germline ends. From germline, CDR1 is SEHNR and CDR2 FQNEAQ (reference sequence). The CDR3 spans 12 residues. CDR3 sequence: CASSRENSPLHF. CDR3 nucleotides: TGTGCCAGCAGTAGAGAAAATTCACCCCTCCACTTT.

This clonotype was recorded many times. This chain joins TRBV7-3 and TRBJ2-3; D call uncertain. Germline CDR1 is SGHTA and CDR2 is FQGTGA. V lost 5 bases and J lost 4, with 16 bases in between. This CDR3 has 15 residues. The CDR3 DNA reads as TGTGCCAGCAGCAGAGAAGGGTTTGTAGCAGATACGCAGTATTTT. Translated, it gives CASSREGFVADTQYF.

This clonotype was seen many times. The J gene is TRBJ2-2, the V gene TRBV20-1; D might be TRBD1 (5 bases). From germline, CDR1 is DFQATT and CDR2 SNEGSKA (reference sequence). Trimming left V 1 base short and J 5 bases short, with 11 bases between. The CDR3 spans 14 residues. The chain's CDR3 is CSARVPGQTGELFF. Written as DNA, the CDR3 is TGCAGTGCTAGAGTCCCAGGGCAAACCGGGGAGCTGTTTTTT.

This clonotype was recorded only once. V and J are TRBV29-1 and TRBJ1-5; tentatively, D is TRBD1 (5 bases). With 4 bases removed from V and 5 bases from J, the gap between germline ends came to 9 bases. The CDR3 contains 12 residues. The germline V gene encodes CDR1 SQVTM and CDR2 ANQGSEA. The CDR3 sequence: CSVGGTHQPQHF. In DNA form, the CDR3 reads TGCAGCGTTGGAGGGACCCATCAGCCCCAGCATTTT.

The chain joins TRBV5-1 to TRBJ1-2; D call uncertain. CDR3 length: 14 amino acids. Germline V gene lookup returns CDR1 SGHRS and CDR2 YFSETQ. Trimming took off 2 bases at V and 4 bases at J, with 12 bases between the two ends. The CDR3 DNA follows: TGCGCCAGCAGCTTCGATCCGGGTGCCTATGGCTACACCTTC. Its protein product is CASSFDPGAYGYTF.

This clonotype was detected ten times or more. The chain has TRBV20-1 and TRBJ1-2; 7 bases are shared with TRBD1. Germline loops: CDR1 DFQATT, CDR2 SNEGSKA (reference sequence). CDR3 length: 17 amino acids. Trimming at V came to 6 bases and at J to 4 bases, leaving 20 bases not matched to a gene. Here the CDR3 DNA reads TGCAGTGCGGACCCCGCGACAGGGAGACCCTCTGGCTATGGCTACACCTTC. It translates to CSADPATGRPSGYGYTF.

This clonotype came up many times. This chain links TRBV6-1 with TRBJ2-2; D unclear. V was shortened by 8 bases and J by 3 bases, with 13 bases between the two germline ends. The CDR3 covers 14 residues. Per the germline V gene, CDR1 is MNHNS and CDR2 is SASEGT. In DNA form, the CDR3 reads TGTGCCAGCGCCACTGGATTAGACACCGGGGAGCTGTTTTTT. Translating it yields CASATGLDTGELFF.

This clonotype appeared many times. The chain carries TRBV2 and TRBJ2-7, with D possibly being TRBD1 (5 bases). CDR3 length equals 12 residues. V dropped 3 bases and J dropped 4 bases, with 7 bases sitting between them. Germline-derived CDR1 and CDR2 are SNHLY and FYNNEI. Here the CDR3 reads CASSETAYEQYF. CDR3 bases: TGTGCCAGCAGTGAGACAGCTTACGAGCAGTACTTC.

This clonotype has a count of ten or more. V is TRBV12-5 and J is TRBJ2-7; perhaps D is TRBD1 or TRBD2 (5 bases each). The V gene's germline CDR1 is LGHNT and CDR2 FRNRAP. The CDR3 contains 15 residues. V lost 1 base and J lost 6, with 16 bases in between. DNA of the CDR3: TGTGCTAGTGGTTTGGCCCGGGACCCCGCGGGCGAGCAGTACTTC. It yields the protein CASGLARDPAGEQYF.

The chain uses TRBV20-1 and TRBJ1-6; TRBD1 aligns across 9 bases. V trimming: 4 bases; J trimming: 13 bases; junction bases outside the gene matches: 8. The V gene's germline CDR1 is DFQATT and CDR2 SNEGSKA (reference sequence). The CDR3 runs 13 residues. The CDR3 DNA reads as TGCAGTGCTACGGGACAGGGAGTGTTTCCCCTCCACTTT. Encoded protein: CSATGQGVFPLHF.

The chain links TRBV20-1 to TRBJ2-7, with D tentatively TRBD2 (6 bases). V lost 3 bases, J lost 6 bases, and 9 bases lay in between. The CDR3 has 11 residues. Germline CDR1 is DFQATT and CDR2 is SNEGSKA (reference sequence). In nucleotides, the CDR3 is TGCAGTGCTAGGAGGGACTTCGAGCAGTACTTC. This codes for CSARRDFEQYF.

A few counts support this clonotype. The genes are TRBV6-1 and TRBJ2-1; no firm D call. Germline-derived CDR1 and CDR2 are MNHNS and SASEGT. This CDR3 contains 15 residues. The V end was cut by 1 base, the J end by 0 bases, with 7 bases between. Here the CDR3 DNA reads TGTGCCAGCAGTGAAGTCTCTAGCTCCTACAATGAGCAGTTCTTC. It translates to CASSEVSSSYNEQFF.

In its sample, this clonotype was seen many times. V usage is TRBV6-1 and J usage is TRBJ1-5; 7 positions agree with TRBD1. The CDR3 spans 14 residues. V trimming: 5 bases; J trimming: 1 base; junction bases outside the gene matches: 2. Germline V lookup: CDR1 MNHNS, CDR2 SASEGT. DNA for the CDR3: TGTGCCAGCAGTCCGACAGGGAGCAATCAGCCCCAGCATTTT. Its protein is CASSPTGSNQPQHF.

This clonotype has ten or more counts. This chain connects TRBV28 to TRBJ1-1, with a tentative D call TRBD1 (5 bases). The V gene's germline CDR1 is MDHEN and CDR2 SYDVKM. The CDR3 totals 13 residues. V lost 2 bases and J lost 3, with 7 bases in between. The CDR3 coding sequence is TGTGCCAGCAGTTTAGGACAACACACTGAAGCTTTCTTT. Translated: CASSLGQHTEAFF.

This clonotype was seen repeatedly, ten times or more. CDR3 in DNA: TGTGCCAGCAAGTGGTTGGTTTTTACCGGGGAGCTGTTTTTT. It yields the protein CASKWLVFTGELFF. This chain connects TRBV6-1 to TRBJ2-2; D is uncertain. There are 14 residues in the CDR3. CDR1 and CDR2 from the germline V gene are MNHNS and SASEGT. The V end was cut by 7 bases, the J end by 5 bases, with 14 bases between.

The chain carries TRBV14 and TRBJ2-2, with no clear D. The CDR3 sequence is 13 residues long. The germline V and J ends were trimmed by 4 bases and 4 bases, with 7 bases remaining between them. Per the germline V gene, CDR1 is SGHDN and CDR2 is FVKESK. In DNA, the CDR3 is TGTGCCAGCAGCCGGAAGGGCACCGGGGAGCTGTTTTTT. Its translation: CASSRKGTGELFF.